These 11 T cell receptor beta chains originate from one sample sequenced in a study of blood T cells in healthy people across ages. Primed by a sample-barcoded 5' primer and a J-beta primer mix, a second PCR proceeded for roughly 6 to 12 cycles. TCRdb ran MiXCR on the 5' RACE reads and lists one entry per CDR3 protein. The data show under 800,000 distinct CDR3 sequences, around 21% seen once. The sequencing sample was made of blood. Receptors originate from a man aged 65-85 years in good health.

This clonotype was recorded only once. The chain has TRBV24-1 and TRBJ2-3; TRBD1 is a possible D gene (6 bases). Trimming took off 2 bases at V and 8 bases at J, with 13 bases between the two ends. This CDR3 spans 14 amino acids. Looked up from germline, CDR1 is KGHDR and CDR2 is SFDVKD. CDR3 sequence: CATSDSGTTGTQYF. DNA for the CDR3: TGTGCCACCAGTGATTCCGGGACAACGGGTACGCAGTATTTT.

The CDR3, as DNA: TGTGCCAGCAGCCAAGCAAGGTCAGACACAGATACGCAGCATTTT. This encodes CASSQARSDTDTQHF. This rearrangement joins TRBV4-2 to TRBJ2-3; no clear D gene. The J call may be faulty, since TRBJ1-5 better matches the DNA end. CDR1 and CDR2 (germline): LGHNA, YNFKEQ. The CDR3 covers 15 residues.

This clonotype was seen ten or more times. The genes are TRBV28 and TRBJ1-4; perhaps TRBD1 as D (6 bases). Trimming pared 6 bases from V and 0 bases from J, leaving 11 bases between. Germline CDR1 and CDR2: MDHEN and SYDVKM. CDR3 length equals 15 residues. Written as DNA, the CDR3 is TGTGCCAGCAGCCGCCCAGGGGCAACTAATGAAAAACTGTTTTTT. Residues: CASSRPGATNEKLFF.

This rearrangement joins TRBV14 to TRBJ1-1; the D gene is possibly TRBD1 (6 bases). CDR1 and CDR2 from the germline V gene are SGHDN and FVKESK. The V gene lost 5 bases and the J gene lost 1 base, with 8 bases spanning the gap. CDR3 length: 13 amino acids. CDR3 in DNA: TGTGCCAGCAGCGCACAGGGGAACACTGAAGCTTTCTTT. This translates into CASSAQGNTEAFF.

This clonotype was seen a few times. The rearrangement links TRBV2 to TRBJ2-2; D not resolved. Germline V lookup: CDR1 SNHLY, CDR2 FYNNEI. Between the trimmed V and J ends, which lost 2 bases and 6 bases, there was a span of 4 bases. The CDR3 spans 12 residues. CDR3 amino acids: CASSERAGELFF. The CDR3 DNA reads TGTGCCAGCAGTGAACGGGCCGGGGAGCTGTTTTTT.

This clonotype came up a few times. This sequence joins TRBV5-1 and TRBJ2-2; D uncertain. The CDR3 sequence is 15 residues long. Trimming removed 5 bases at V and 3 bases at J, with 14 bases between. CDR1 is SGHRS, CDR2 YFSETQ, per germline. The CDR3 sequence is CASSLTGPHTGELFF. The DNA of the CDR3 is TGCGCCAGCAGTTTAACCGGGCCCCACACCGGGGAGCTGTTTTTT.

In its sample, this clonotype was seen a few times. The chain has TRBV10-3 and TRBJ2-5; D is perhaps TRBD1 (5 bases). The J call may be faulty, since TRBJ2-7 better matches the DNA end. CDR3 length: 15 amino acids. Germline-derived CDR1 and CDR2 are ENHRY and SYGVKD. CDR3 bases: TGTGCCATCAGTGATAGACAGACCCCCTCCTACGAGCAGTACTTC. This gives the protein CAISDRQTPSYEQYF.

The chain carries TRBV5-1 and TRBJ2-1; D is undetermined. CDR1 is SGHRS and CDR2 is YFSETQ in the germline V gene. The CDR3 runs 13 residues. Trimming took off 4 bases at V and 8 bases at J, with 13 bases between the two ends. This CDR3 reads CASSIPATHEQFF. The CDR3 DNA sequence: TGCGCCAGCAGCATACCAGCTACCCATGAGCAGTTCTTC.

This clonotype was counted only a few times. V usage is TRBV24-1 and J usage is TRBJ2-1; D unclear. CDR1 KGHDR and CDR2 SFDVKD come from the germline V gene. The CDR3 sequence is 12 residues long. Trimming left V 11 bases short and J 7 bases short, with 14 bases between. For the CDR3, the DNA is TGTGCCATACAAAGTAGTGCAAATGAGCAGTTCTTC. This sequence encodes CAIQSSANEQFF.

The genes are TRBV7-8 and TRBJ2-1, with 7 nucleotides matching TRBD2. The CDR3 runs 16 residues. Germline trimming cut 1 base from V and 0 bases from J; bases unmatched to any gene: 3. Germline CDR1 reads SGHVS; CDR2 reads FQNEAQ. The CDR3 bases are TGTGCCAGCAGCTTAGGGGGGGGGAACTCCTACAATGAGCAGTTCTTC. Protein: CASSLGGGNSYNEQFF.

This clonotype was found a few times. V is TRBV27 and J is TRBJ1-3; D gene unclear. Germline CDR1 reads MNHEY; CDR2 reads SMNVEV (reference sequence). The CDR3 totals 16 residues. V was clipped by 1 base and J by 3 bases, with 13 bases between them. DNA for the CDR3: TGTGCCAGCAGTTTATTTTCTCCGGGTAGTGGAAACACCATATATTTT. This gives the protein CASSLFSPGSGNTIYF.